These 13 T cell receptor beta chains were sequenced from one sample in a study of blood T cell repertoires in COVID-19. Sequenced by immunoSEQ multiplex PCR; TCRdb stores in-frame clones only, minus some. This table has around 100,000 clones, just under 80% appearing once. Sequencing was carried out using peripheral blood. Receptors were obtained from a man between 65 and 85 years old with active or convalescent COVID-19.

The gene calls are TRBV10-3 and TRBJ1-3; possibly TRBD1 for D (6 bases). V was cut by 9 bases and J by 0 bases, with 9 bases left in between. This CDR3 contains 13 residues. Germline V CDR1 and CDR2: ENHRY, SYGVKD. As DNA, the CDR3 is TGTGCCATTGGACAGAGCTCTGGAAACACCATATATTTT. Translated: CAIGQSSGNTIYF.

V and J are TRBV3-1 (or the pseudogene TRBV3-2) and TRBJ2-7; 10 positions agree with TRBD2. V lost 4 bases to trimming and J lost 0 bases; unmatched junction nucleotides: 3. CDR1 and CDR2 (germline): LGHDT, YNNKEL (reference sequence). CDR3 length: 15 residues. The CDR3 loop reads CASSPGLAVSYEQYF. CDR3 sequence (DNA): TGTGCCAGCAGCCCCGGACTAGCGGTCTCCTACGAGCAGTACTTC.

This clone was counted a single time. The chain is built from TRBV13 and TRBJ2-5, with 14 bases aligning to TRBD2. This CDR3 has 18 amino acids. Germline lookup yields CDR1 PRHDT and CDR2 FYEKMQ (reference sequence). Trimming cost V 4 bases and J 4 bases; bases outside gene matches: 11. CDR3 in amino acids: CASSSKAGTSGSSETQYF. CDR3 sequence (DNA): TGTGCCAGCAGCTCCAAGGCCGGGACTAGCGGGAGTTCAGAGACCCAGTACTTC.

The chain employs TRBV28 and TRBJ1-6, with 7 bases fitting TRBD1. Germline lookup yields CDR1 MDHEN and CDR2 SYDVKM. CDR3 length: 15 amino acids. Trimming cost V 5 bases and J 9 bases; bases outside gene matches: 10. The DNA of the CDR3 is TGTGCCAGCAGTCCGCCGACAGGGAGTGGTTCACCCCTCCACTTT. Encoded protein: CASSPPTGSGSPLHF.

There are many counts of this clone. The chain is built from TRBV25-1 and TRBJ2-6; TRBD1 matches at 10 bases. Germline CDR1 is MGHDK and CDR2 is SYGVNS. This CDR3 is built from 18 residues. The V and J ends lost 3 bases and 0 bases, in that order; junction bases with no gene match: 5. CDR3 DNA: TGTGCCAGCAGTGACGACAGGGGGCCCCCCTCTGGGGCCAACGTCCTGACTTTC. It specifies CASSDDRGPPSGANVLTF.

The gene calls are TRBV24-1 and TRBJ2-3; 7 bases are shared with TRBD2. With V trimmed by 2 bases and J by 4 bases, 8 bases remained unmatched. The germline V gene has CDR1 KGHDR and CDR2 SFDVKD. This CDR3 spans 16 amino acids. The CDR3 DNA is TGTGCCACCAGTGATTCGCTAGCGGTTCTTCCAGATACGCAGTATTTT. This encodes CATSDSLAVLPDTQYF.

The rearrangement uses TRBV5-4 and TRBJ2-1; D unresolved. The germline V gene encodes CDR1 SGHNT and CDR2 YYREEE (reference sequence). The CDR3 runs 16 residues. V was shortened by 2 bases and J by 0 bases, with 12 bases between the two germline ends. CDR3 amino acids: CASSLTAESSYNEQFF. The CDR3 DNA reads TGTGCCAGCAGCTTAACAGCCGAAAGCTCCTACAATGAGCAGTTCTTC. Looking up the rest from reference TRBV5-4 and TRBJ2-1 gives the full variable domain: ETGVTQSPTHLIKTRGQQVTLRCSSQSGHNTVSWYQQALGQGPQFIFQYYREEENGRGNFPPRFSGLQFPNYSSELNVNALELDDSALYLCASSLTAESSYNEQFFGPGTRLTVL.

The CDR3 is CASSSRRDRGDGYTF. The DNA for the CDR3 is TGCGCCAGCAGCTCCCGGCGCGACAGGGGTGATGGCTACACCTTC. V gene TRBV5-1 combines with J gene TRBJ1-2; 8 nucleotides line up with TRBD1. V trimming: 3 bases; J trimming: 6 bases; junction bases outside the gene matches: 10. The CDR3 has 15 amino acids. The V gene's germline CDR1 is SGHRS and CDR2 YFSETQ.

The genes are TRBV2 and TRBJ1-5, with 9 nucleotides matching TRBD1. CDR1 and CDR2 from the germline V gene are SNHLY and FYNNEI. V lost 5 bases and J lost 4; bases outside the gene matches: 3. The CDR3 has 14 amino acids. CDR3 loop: CASSKDRGNQPQHF. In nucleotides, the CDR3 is TGTGCCAGCAGTAAAGACAGGGGGAATCAGCCCCAGCATTTT.

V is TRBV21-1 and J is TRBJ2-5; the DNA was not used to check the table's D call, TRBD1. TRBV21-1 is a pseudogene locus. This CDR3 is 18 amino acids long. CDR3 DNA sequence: TGTGCCAGCACCCTACGCCGGGCCCGGGACAGGCGGGGAGAGACCCAGTACTTC. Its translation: CASTLRRARDRRGETQYF.

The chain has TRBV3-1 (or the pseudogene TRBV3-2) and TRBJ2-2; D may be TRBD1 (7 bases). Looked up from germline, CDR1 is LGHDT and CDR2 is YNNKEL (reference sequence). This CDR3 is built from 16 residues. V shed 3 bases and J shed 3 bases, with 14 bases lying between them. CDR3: CASSHSGGTDTGELFF. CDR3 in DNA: TGTGCCAGCAGCCACTCAGGGGGGACAGACACCGGGGAGCTGTTTTTT.

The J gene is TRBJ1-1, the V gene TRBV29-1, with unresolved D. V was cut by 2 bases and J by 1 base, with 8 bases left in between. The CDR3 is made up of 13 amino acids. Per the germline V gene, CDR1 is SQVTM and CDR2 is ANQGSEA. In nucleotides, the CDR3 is TGCAGCGTTGAACCTTCAGGGAACACTGAAGCTTTCTTT. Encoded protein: CSVEPSGNTEAFF.

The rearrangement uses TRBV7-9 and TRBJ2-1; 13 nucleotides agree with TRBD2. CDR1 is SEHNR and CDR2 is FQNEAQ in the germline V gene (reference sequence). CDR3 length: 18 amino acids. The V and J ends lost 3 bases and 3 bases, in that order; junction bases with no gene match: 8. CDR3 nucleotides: TGTGCCAGCAGCTTGGACGGACTAGCGGGAGACTTCTACAATGAGCAGTTCTTC. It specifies CASSLDGLAGDFYNEQFF.